The 17 T cell receptor beta chains in this list originate from one sample, sequenced in a study of PD-1 blockade in classical Hodgkin lymphoma. Documented time point: cycle 4 day 1 (C4D1), after 6 weeks of nivolumab. Every patient experienced relapse after autologous stem cell transplantation, and brentuximab vedotin exposure varied. Assay used: immunoSEQ multiplex PCR; TCRdb lists only in-frame clones, some missing. In the table there are fewer than 35,000 clones, around 85% of which are singletons. Sequenced here: peripheral blood mononuclear cells (PBMCs), sampled before the fourth cycle of nivolumab. Every receptor here comes from a human donor with classical Hodgkin lymphoma.

The chain joins TRBV5-1 to TRBJ2-2, with a tentative D call TRBD2 (6 bases). Trimming removed 4 bases from V and 0 bases from J, with 13 bases in between. CDR1 is SGHRS and CDR2 is YFSETQ in the germline V gene. This CDR3 is 16 amino acids long. The CDR3 DNA follows: TGCGCCAGCAGCCAGGAGGGACGGACGAACACCGGGGAGCTGTTTTTT. Translated: CASSQEGRTNTGELFF.

The chain has TRBV28 and TRBJ2-1; D gene uncertain. The length of the CDR3 is 13 residues. Germline lookup yields CDR1 MDHEN and CDR2 SYDVKM. Trimming took 6 bases from V and 0 from J, leaving 6 bases between them. This CDR3 is CASRSSSYNEQFF. DNA of the CDR3: TGTGCCAGCAGGAGTAGCTCCTACAATGAGCAGTTCTTC.

This rearrangement joins TRBV27 to TRBJ2-1; D is perhaps TRBD2 (6 bases). Trimming left V 3 bases short and J 2 bases short, with 17 bases between. Germline CDR1 reads MNHEY; CDR2 reads SMNVEV (reference sequence). The CDR3 length is 17 residues. CDR3 loop: CASSFPARGGAYNEQFF. The DNA of the CDR3 is TGTGCCAGCAGTTTCCCCGCCCGGGGAGGAGCCTACAATGAGCAGTTCTTC.

The V call is TRBV19, the J call TRBJ2-3; TRBD2 matches 7 bases. The trim removed 6 bases at V and 2 bases at J, leaving 2 bases unmatched. Germline V lookup: CDR1 LNHDA, CDR2 SQIVND (reference sequence). The CDR3 extends over 13 amino acids. CDR3 coding DNA: TGTGCCAGTAGGGGGGGGTTCACAGATACGCAGTATTTT. Translating gives CASRGGFTDTQYF.

Points on this clone: The sample carries other DNA sequences with the same CDR3. This chain uses TRBV19 with TRBJ1-1, with D unresolved. Trimming shortened V by 3 bases and J by 0 bases, and 5 bases separated the two germline ends. Germline V gives CDR1 LNHDA, CDR2 SQIVND (reference sequence). This CDR3 has 13 residues. The CDR3 loop reads CASSMGLNTEAFF. DNA for the CDR3: TGTGCCAGTAGTATGGGATTGAACACTGAAGCTTTCTTT.

This clone was observed once. The chain is built from TRBV9 and TRBJ1-1; D is possibly TRBD1 (6 bases). CDR1 is SGDLS and CDR2 is YYNGEE in the germline V gene. V was pared by 3 bases and J by 4 bases, with 7 bases between. The CDR3 sequence is 12 residues long. The CDR3 loop is CASSADSTEAFF. CDR3 in DNA: TGTGCCAGCAGCGCGGACAGCACTGAAGCTTTCTTT.

This clone showed up just a few times. The chain recombines TRBV5-1 with TRBJ1-2; D not certain. V was pared by 5 bases and J by 8 bases, with 10 bases between. The CDR3 consists of 11 residues. Germline assignment: CDR1 SGHRS and CDR2 YFSETQ. CDR3 amino acids: CASRGWWGYTF. The DNA for the CDR3 is TGCGCCAGCAGAGGCTGGTGGGGCTACACCTTC.

The rearrangement links TRBV7-2 to TRBJ2-5; possible D gene TRBD2, 6 bases. CDR3 size: 15 residues. Per the germline V gene, CDR1 is SGHTA and CDR2 is FQGNSA. V lost 1 base and J lost 4, with 13 bases in between. This CDR3 is CASSLESGGGETQYF. The CDR3 nucleotides read TGTGCCAGCAGCTTAGAGTCCGGGGGTGGAGAGACCCAGTACTTC.

This chain uses TRBV18 with TRBJ2-3; no clear D. V lost 6 bases and J 0 bases, leaving 4 bases between the germline ends. The CDR3 has 12 residues. Germline-derived CDR1 and CDR2 are KGHSH and LQKENI. The CDR3 region has the DNA TGTGCCAGCTCCCAGAGCACAGATACGCAGTATTTT. This gives the protein CASSQSTDTQYF.

This chain links TRBV27 with TRBJ2-1, with D unresolved. From germline, CDR1 is MNHEY and CDR2 SMNVEV (reference sequence). Trimming pared 2 bases from V and 0 bases from J, leaving 8 bases between. The CDR3 runs 15 residues. The CDR3 spells CASSLGPSSYNEQFF. The CDR3, as DNA: TGTGCCAGCAGTTTAGGACCGAGCTCCTACAATGAGCAGTTCTTC.

This clone was recorded only once. The chain is built from TRBV7-6 and TRBJ2-7; D is unresolved. The CDR3 is 15 amino acids. V lost 0 bases and J lost 2, with 11 bases in between. Per the germline V gene, CDR1 is SGHVS and CDR2 is FNYEAQ. CDR3: CASSLAPSGTYEQYF. The CDR3 DNA sequence: TGTGCCAGCAGCTTAGCTCCGTCGGGTACCTACGAGCAGTACTTC.

The J gene is TRBJ1-5, the V gene TRBV19; D is unresolved. The V gene's germline CDR1 is LNHDA and CDR2 SQIVND (reference sequence). This CDR3 contains 13 residues. The V end lost 9 bases, the J end lost 3 bases, and 12 bases lay between the germline ends. In DNA, the CDR3 is TGTGCCAGCCGCCGGGCCTACAATCAGCCCCAGCATTTT. This sequence encodes CASRRAYNQPQHF.

The chain recombines TRBV7-3 with TRBJ2-5, with unresolved D. Trimming stripped 5 bases from V and 5 bases from J, with 18 bases between. Germline V CDR1 and CDR2: SGHTA, FQGTGA. This CDR3 contains 15 residues. The CDR3, as DNA: TGTGCCAGCAGCCCCGGCGTATCTCGAGTGGAGACCCAGTACTTC. As protein: CASSPGVSRVETQYF.

The chain combines TRBV28 with TRBJ2-5; D unclear. Trimming took 8 bases from V and 5 from J, leaving 6 bases between them. Germline loops: CDR1 MDHEN, CDR2 SYDVKM. CDR3 length: 10 residues. This CDR3 reads CASQGETQYF. The CDR3 DNA sequence: TGTGCCAGCCAAGGGGAGACCCAGTACTTC.

In its sample, this clone was seen once. This chain connects TRBV27 to TRBJ2-6; 10 nucleotides line up with TRBD1. Germline V CDR1 and CDR2: MNHEY, SMNVEV (reference sequence). V gave up 6 bases and J gave up 2 bases; unmatched junction bases: 7. The CDR3 has 17 amino acids. The CDR3 reads CASSPRQGATGANVLTF. The CDR3 coding sequence is TGTGCCAGCAGCCCAAGACAGGGGGCAACTGGGGCCAACGTCCTGACTTTC.

The chain couples TRBV27 to TRBJ2-1; 7 bases fit TRBD2. In germline, CDR1 is MNHEY, CDR2 SMNVEV (reference sequence). Trimming took 3 bases from V and 5 from J; bases not matched to a gene: 4. The CDR3 extends over 14 amino acids. Here the CDR3 reads CASSFGGRHNEQFF. The CDR3 bases are TGTGCCAGCAGTTTTGGCGGGAGACACAATGAGCAGTTCTTC.

The chain has TRBV2 and TRBJ1-5; D is undetermined. Looked up from germline, CDR1 is SNHLY and CDR2 is FYNNEI. The V end lost 4 bases, the J end lost 0 bases, and 16 bases lay between the germline ends. This CDR3 spans 17 amino acids. Written as DNA, the CDR3 is TGTGCCAGCAGTGCCTCACGGGTGGGCTATAGCAATCAGCCCCAGCATTTT. It yields the protein CASSASRVGYSNQPQHF.